Each of the 14 T cell receptor beta chains below was sequenced from the same sample in a study of tumor and adjacent non-tumor tissue in lung cancer. A modified ARM-PCR protocol with three rounds of nested PCR amplified TCRbeta. TCRdb re-analysed the multiplex PCR reads in MiXCR, keeping a single row per CDR3 protein. The sample carries under 95,000 distinct CDR3 sequences, approximately 81% recorded once. RNA was extracted from bulk tissue without any cell sorting. More than 3 cm separated this lung sample from the edge of the tumor. Sequencing was done on a sample of distant non-tumor lung tissue. Every receptor here comes from a man between 60 and 75 years old with non-small cell lung cancer.

This sequence joins TRBV20-1 and TRBJ2-1, with 10 bases matching TRBD2. With V trimmed by 4 bases and J by 5 bases, 8 bases remained unmatched. There are 15 residues in the CDR3. The germline CDR1 and CDR2 sequences are DFQATT and SNEGSKA (reference sequence). The CDR3 DNA reads TGCAGTGCTAATCAACTAGCGGGGATGAACAATGAGCAGTTCTTC. Its translation: CSANQLAGMNNEQFF.

The rearrangement joins TRBV11-3 to TRBJ2-5; D perhaps matches TRBD2 (5 bases). This CDR3 has 13 amino acids. Germline values: CDR1 SGHNT, CDR2 YENEEA. Trimming stripped 5 bases from V and 7 bases from J, with 14 bases between. CDR3 DNA: TGTGCCAGCAGCCTTACCGGGGTAGTGACCCAGTACTTC. This gives the protein CASSLTGVVTQYF.

As for this clonotype: The junction and the germline gene differ at one end; a read error may be behind it. The chain has TRBV6-2 or TRBV6-3 and TRBJ2-3; 10 bases align to TRBD1. Germline assignment: CDR1 MNHEY and CDR2 SVGEGT. The CDR3 sequence is 15 residues long. CDR3 in DNA: TGTGCCAGCAGTCGAGGACAGGGGGAAGCAGATACGCAGTGTTTT. It specifies CASSRGQGEADTQCF.

On this clonotype: A read error may account for a junction end that differs from germline. J is TRBJ2-1 and V is TRBV6-5; the D is unclear. The CDR3 totals 14 residues. The germline gives CDR1 MNHEY, CDR2 SVGAGI. Here the CDR3 reads CASSYDPSSHEHFF. The CDR3 nucleotides read TGTGCCAGCAGTTATGACCCATCATCCCATGAGCACTTCTTC.

For this clonotype: The junction shows a germline mismatch at one end, possibly a read error. The J gene is TRBJ2-6, the V gene TRBV11-2, with 7 nucleotides matching TRBD1. Germline V CDR1 and CDR2: SGHAT, FQNNGV. CDR3 length equals 19 residues. The CDR3 nucleotides read TGTACCAGCAGCTTAGTTCCGAAGGACAGGCCCTCTGGGGCCAGCGTCCTGACTTTC. It yields the protein CTSSLVPKDRPSGASVLTF.

In the case of this clonotype: This likely comes from a read error, as the CDR3 has no conserved phenylalanine or tryptophan at its end. The chain couples TRBV11-2 to TRBJ2-5, with a possible D match to TRBD2 (7 bases). This CDR3 has 16 residues. Germline CDR1 SGHAT, CDR2 FQNNGV. The CDR3 sequence: CAGSSTMGGPNETQYL. The CDR3 DNA is TGTGCCGGCAGCTCCACAATGGGGGGGCCAAATGAGACCCAGTACCTC.

Concerning this clonotype: A read error is likely, as this CDR3 ends without the conserved phenylalanine or tryptophan. J is TRBJ1-3 and V is TRBV6-5, with a weak D call TRBD1 (5 bases). V was pared by 4 bases and J by 8 bases, with 15 bases between. Germline loops: CDR1 MNHEY, CDR2 SVGAGI. The CDR3 is made up of 14 amino acids. For the CDR3, the DNA is TGTGCCAGCAGTTCCCTTTTGAGGGGAGACACCATATATCTT. Translating it yields CASSSLLRGDTIYL.

This clonotype showed up just once. The chain carries TRBV20-1 and TRBJ1-4; tentatively, D is TRBD1 (6 bases). Germline CDR1 and CDR2: DFQATT and SNEGSKA (reference sequence). The CDR3 length is 17 residues. V shed 3 bases and J shed 8 bases, with 25 bases lying between them. The DNA for the CDR3 is TGCAGTGCTAGGGTCGGGGCAGGGACACGCTTTGGGGAAAAACTGTTTTTT. The encoded protein is CSARVGAGTRFGEKLFF.

About this clonotype itself: Being one base from a much bigger clone, this may be a read error. V and J are TRBV13 and TRBJ2-3; no clear D. CDR1 is PRHDT and CDR2 is FYEKMQ in the germline V gene (reference sequence). The CDR3 runs to 17 residues. Between the trimmed V and J ends, which lost 7 bases and 0 bases, there was a span of 20 bases. CDR3 sequence reads: CASTNRPAQYSTDTQYF. In nucleotides, the CDR3 is TGTGCCAGCACCAATCGACCCGCTCAGTACAGCACAGATACGCAGTATTTT. Full variable domain (missing parts from reference TRBV13 and TRBJ2-3): AAGVIQSPRHLIKEKRETATLKCYPIPRHDTVYWYQQGPGQDPQFLISFYEKMQSDKGSIPDRFSAQQFSDYHSELNMSSLELGDSALYFCASTNRPAQYSTDTQYFGPGTRLTVL.

About this clonotype itself: The junction shows a germline mismatch at one end, possibly a read error. The chain links TRBV4-3 to TRBJ2-6, with no clear D. The CDR3 contains 16 residues. CDR1 is LGHNA and CDR2 is YSLEER in the germline V gene. CDR3 DNA: TGCGCCAGCAGCCAAGAGGTGGTGTCTGAGGCCAACGTCCTGACATTC. Protein product: CASSQEVVSEANVLTF.

A word on this clonotype: The junction and the germline gene differ at one end; a read error may be behind it. This chain joins TRBV28 and TRBJ1-2; D call uncertain. Germline-derived CDR1 and CDR2 are MDHEN and SYDVKM. The CDR3 runs 12 residues. The CDR3 DNA reads as TGTGTCAGCAGTTACTCTGGGTATGGCTACACCTTC. Protein sequence: CVSSYSGYGYTF.

This clonotype has a single count. A junction end diverges from the germline sequence, so it may reflect a read error. The chain uses TRBV11-2 and TRBJ2-5, with D possibly being TRBD1 (5 bases). The length of the CDR3 is 14 residues. Germline V CDR1 and CDR2: SGHAT, FQNNGV. CDR3 protein: CASSSVQVRETQCF. The CDR3 nucleotides read TGTGCCAGCAGCTCTGTACAGGTCCGAGAGACCCAGTGCTTC.

Concerning this clonotype: One end of the junction varies from germline; a read error may be responsible. The chain recombines TRBV5-4 with TRBJ2-2; the D gene could be TRBD1 or TRBD2 (6 bases each). The CDR3 totals 17 residues. In germline, CDR1 is SGHNT, CDR2 YYREEE (reference sequence). The CDR3 coding sequence is TGTGCCAGCAGCCTACCTACGGGGGCGTCGAACTCCGGGGAGCTGTGTTTT. Translation: CASSLPTGASNSGELCF. The whole variable domain, filled in from reference TRBV5-4 and TRBJ2-2, reads ETGVTQSPTHLIKTRGQQVTLRCSSQSGHNTVSWYQQALGQGPQFIFQYYREEENGRGNFPPRFSGLQFPNYSSELNVNALELDDSALYLCASSLPTGASNSGELCFGEGSRLTVL.

Notes on this clonotype: A read error may be the cause here, since a much bigger clone is one base away. This chain's CDR3 is CAGSPSSQQPRVEQYF. In DNA form, the CDR3 reads TGTGCCGGCAGCCCGAGCAGTCAACAGCCCCGGGTCGAGCAGTACTTC. V is TRBV7-9 and J is TRBJ2-7; D remains ambiguous. Germline CDR1 and CDR2: SEHNR and FQNEAQ (reference sequence). The length of the CDR3 is 16 residues.